This is a list of T cell receptor beta chains from one sample in a study of fetal regulatory T cell absence and autoimmunity. The assay was immunoSEQ multiplex PCR, and TCRdb's table has in-frame clones only and misses some. The table records around 45,000 clones, about 79% of them present only once. The sequencing sample was made of cord blood. The receptor set was obtained from a newborn boy with IPEX syndrome. CDR3s include the opening cysteine and the closing phenylalanine or tryptophan. The D gene is left open where the match is weak. Only part of the rows carry a size: once, few, many, or a class if the clone is expanded.

d_call,j_call,v_call,clone_size,cdr3_nt,cdr3_aa
-,TRBJ2-7,TRBV7-9,-,TGTGCCAGCAGCTTAACAGCGCAATCCTACGAGCAGTACTTC,CASSLTAQSYEQYF
TRBD2,TRBJ2-5,TRBV10-3,-,TGTGCCATCAGTGGGAACCCCGGGGGGGGCCGGGAGACCCAGTACTTC,CAISGNPGGGRETQYF
-,TRBJ2-7,TRBV18,-,TGTGCCAGCTCACCGGGATGGATCTACGAGCAGTACTTC,CASSPGWIYEQYF
-,TRBJ1-4,TRBV10-3,-,TGTGCCATCAGCCTAAACTCTGGGGAAAAACTGTTTTTT,CAISLNSGEKLFF
TRBD2,TRBJ2-3,TRBV2,-,TGTGCCAGCAGTGAACTAGCGGGCACAGATACGCAGTATTTT,CASSELAGTDTQYF
-,TRBJ2-6,TRBV11-2,-,TGTGCCAGCAGCTTAGATCGGGTAGGGGGTTCCTCTGGGGCCAACGTCCTGACTTTC,CASSLDRVGGSSGANVLTF
-,TRBJ1-2,TRBV19,-,TGTGCCGGTACGGACAGTAACTATGGCTACACCTTC,CAGTDSNYGYTF
-,TRBJ2-7,TRBV4-3,-,TGCGCCAGCAGCCAAGTGTCAGGGGACGAGCAGTACTTC,CASSQVSGDEQYF
-,TRBJ2-4,TRBV2,-,TGTGCCAGCAGTTCGGGTGGCCAAAACATTCAGTACTTC,CASSSGGQNIQYF
-,TRBJ1-4,TRBV20-1,-,TGCAGTGCTAGAGGGGTAGAAAAACTGTTTTTT,CSARGVEKLFF
TRBD1,TRBJ2-5,TRBV7-2,-,TGTGCCAGCAGGACAGGGGCCGAGACCCAGTACTTC,CASRTGAETQYF
TRBD2,TRBJ2-1,TRBV9,-,TGTGCCAGCAGCGTAGCTCCTTTCCCCTCTAGCGGGAGAGCCTACAATGAGCAGTTCTTC,CASSVAPFPSSGRAYNEQFF
-,TRBJ2-1,TRBV11-2,-,TGTGCCAGCAGCTTCTCCCCGGGAGACTACAATGAGCAGTTCTTC,CASSFSPGDYNEQFF
TRBD1,TRBJ1-3,TRBV4-2,-,TGTGCCAGCAGCCAAACTGGGACAGTCTCTGGAAACACCATATATTTT,CASSQTGTVSGNTIYF
TRBD1,TRBJ1-2,TRBV6-6,-,TGTGCCAGCAGTTACCCGGGACAGGGAGACGGCTACACCTTC,CASSYPGQGDGYTF
TRBD2,TRBJ2-3,TRBV10-1,-,TGCGCCAGCAGTGATTGGAGCGGGGGGGCCGCAGATACGCAGTATTTT,CASSDWSGGAADTQYF
TRBD2,TRBJ2-5,TRBV7-2,-,TGTGCCAGCAGCCGGCGGGGGGGCCAGGAGACCCAGTACTTC,CASSRRGGQETQYF
-,TRBJ1-1,TRBV7-7,-,TGTGCTAGCAGCTTTAATGAGAACACTGAAGCTTTCTTT,CASSFNENTEAFF
-,TRBJ1-2,TRBV6-6,-,TGTGCCAGCAGTCCCTATGGACTGAATAACTATGGCTACACCTTC,CASSPYGLNNYGYTF
-,TRBJ1-4,TRBV9,once,TGTGCCAGCAGCGTAGGGCCTACTAATGAAAAACTGTTTTTT,CASSVGPTNEKLFF
-,TRBJ1-1,TRBV6-5,-,TGTGCCAGCATTAAGAACACTGAAGCTTTCTTT,CASIKNTEAFF
-,TRBJ2-7,TRBV5-1,-,TGCGCCAGCAGTTATCAGGGCCCCCCCTACGAGCAGTACTTC,CASSYQGPPYEQYF
-,TRBJ2-7,TRBV29-1,-,TGCAGCGTTCTTGAGGGGTCTGCCCTCGAGCAGTACTTC,CSVLEGSALEQYF
-,TRBJ1-4,TRBV19,-,TGTGCCAGTAGTAGAAAAGGGCAGGGCGATGAAAAACTGTTTTTT,CASSRKGQGDEKLFF
TRBD2,TRBJ2-7,TRBV5-5,few,TGTGCCAGCAGCTTGGGACTAGCCTCCTACGAGCAGTACTTC,CASSLGLASYEQYF
-,TRBJ2-3,TRBV7-6,-,TGTGCCAGCAGCTTCCATCCAGGGGATACGCAGTATTTT,CASSFHPGDTQYF